A single sample is the source of the 4 T cell receptor beta chains below, sequenced in a study of blood T cell repertoires in COVID-19 (dated by TCRdb to between 2020 and 2021). Libraries came from the immunoSEQ multiplex PCR assay. The immuneACCESS repertoire file appears here via TCRdb, limited to in-frame rearrangements. These files lack a portion of the clones; in checked studies, under half of the deficit traces to unresolved V genes, and the cause of the others is not known. The sample yields tens of thousands of clones; around 87% were counted once. About 6.8% of the sample is held by the ten biggest clonotypes. Source material: peripheral blood. These receptors were taken from a woman aged 55-69 years with COVID-19, enrolled during active disease.

The chain recombines TRBV6-5 with TRBJ1-2, with TRBD1 matching over 7 bases. The length of the CDR3 is 13 residues. The germline V gene has CDR1 MNHEY and CDR2 SVGAGI. With V trimmed by 5 bases and J by 2 bases, 2 bases remained unmatched. The CDR3 region is CASSRDSNYGYTF. The CDR3 nucleotides are TGTGCCAGCAGTCGGGACAGCAACTATGGCTACACCTTC.

This sequence joins TRBV28 and TRBJ1-1; no clear D. Trimming stripped 3 bases from V and 0 bases from J, with 14 bases between. CDR3 length equals 16 residues. Germline V gene lookup returns CDR1 MDHEN and CDR2 SYDVKM. CDR3 DNA: TGTGCCAGCAGTTTCTCGACCAGAGACTTGAACACTGAAGCTTTCTTT. Amino acid sequence: CASSFSTRDLNTEAFF.

This rearrangement joins TRBV6-5 to TRBJ1-6; D is uncertain. V lost 8 bases to trimming and J lost 10 bases, with 15 bases between them. This CDR3 region has 13 residues. The germline gives CDR1 MNHEY, CDR2 SVGAGI. The CDR3, as DNA: TGTGCCAGCCTGATCATGGGAGGATCACCCCTCCACTTT. Its protein product is CASLIMGGSPLHF.

The genes are TRBV11-2 and TRBJ2-7; 7 bases align to TRBD1. The germline gives CDR1 SGHAT, CDR2 FQNNGV. The CDR3 runs to 15 residues. V was pared by 6 bases and J by 0 bases, with 8 bases of the junction left unmatched. CDR3 residues: CASRLRDSLSYEQYF. The CDR3 DNA follows: TGTGCCAGCAGGCTCCGGGACAGCCTCTCCTACGAGCAGTACTTC.